A selection of T cell receptor beta chains follows, all from one sample in a study of T cell repertoires in cytomegalovirus infection. A single record per CDR3 protein comes from TCRdb applying MiXCR to the reads. The repertoire holds 250,000 to 300,000 distinct CDR3 sequences, with 20% to 30% as singletons. Source material: PBMCs. The receptors derive from a human donor in good health (CMV status not recorded). Some clones in this sample may be carry-over from other donors' samples. Both conserved end residues are part of each CDR3. The order of the fields is D gene, J gene, V gene, clone size, CDR3 protein, CDR3 DNA. The D gene is left open where the match is weak. Clone size, where shown, is once, few, many, or a class for clones that have expanded.

D: NA; J: TRBJ1-1; V: TRBV6-5; size: many; CDR3: CASTPTARLPEAFF; DNA: TGTGCCAGCACCCCGACGGCCCGACTCCCTGAAGCTTTCTTT
D: TRBD1; J: TRBJ1-1; V: TRBV7-6; size: many; CDR3: CASSRRQGGDTEAFF; DNA: TGTGCCAGCAGCCGCCGACAGGGCGGAGACACTGAAGCTTTCTTT
D: TRBD2; J: TRBJ2-3; V: TRBV7-2; size: few; CDR3: CASSLIAGRSGDTQYF; DNA: TGTGCCAGCAGCTTAATAGCGGGAAGAAGCGGAGATACGCAGTATTTT
D: NA; J: TRBJ2-7; V: TRBV7-3; size: few; CDR3: CASSPTFLAEQYF; DNA: TGTGCCAGCAGCCCGACTTTTTTAGCCGAGCAGTACTTC
D: TRBD2; J: TRBJ2-3; V: TRBV12-3/TRBV12-4; size: few; CDR3: CASIGSGITDTQYF; DNA: TGTGCCAGCATCGGTAGCGGGATCACAGATACGCAGTATTTT
D: NA; J: TRBJ2-2; V: TRBV7-3; size: many; CDR3: CASSPTGPNTGELFF; DNA: TGTGCCAGCAGTCCAACGGGACCCAACACCGGGGAGCTGTTTTTT
D: TRBD2; J: TRBJ2-1; V: TRBV7-6; size: NA; CDR3: CASSPWDSGRANEQFF; DNA: TGTGCCAGCAGCCCCTGGGATAGCGGGAGAGCCAATGAGCAGTTCTTC
D: NA; J: TRBJ1-2; V: TRBV7-9; size: NA; CDR3: CASSQNTFYYTF; DNA: TGTGCCAGCAGCCAAAACACTTTTTATTACACCTTC
D: NA; J: TRBJ2-6; V: TRBV28; size: few; CDR3: CASRPGVSGANVLTF; DNA: TGTGCCAGCAGGCCAGGGGTCTCTGGGGCCAACGTCCTGACTTTC
D: TRBD1; J: TRBJ2-7; V: TRBV4-1; size: NA; CDR3: CASSQGSDRVTYEQYF; DNA: TGCGCCAGCAGCCAAGGTAGTGACAGGGTAACCTACGAGCAGTACTTC
D: NA; J: TRBJ1-1; V: TRBV10-2; size: NA; CDR3: CASSDGGSTEAFF; DNA: TGCGCCAGCAGTGACGGGGGGAGCACTGAAGCTTTCTTT
D: NA; J: TRBJ1-2; V: TRBV6-2/TRBV6-3; size: NA; CDR3: CASSYLAVNYGYTF; DNA: TGTGCCAGCAGTTACCTCGCAGTCAACTATGGCTACACCTTC
D: NA; J: TRBJ2-6; V: TRBV4-3; size: NA; CDR3: CASSQDGSASSGANVLTF; DNA: TGCGCCAGCAGCCAAGATGGGTCAGCGAGCTCTGGGGCCAACGTCCTGACTTTC
D: NA; J: TRBJ1-1; V: TRBV7-8; size: NA; CDR3: CASTPTAGHIMNTEAFF; DNA: TGTGCCAGCACCCCTACGGCGGGGCACATCATGAACACTGAAGCTTTCTTT
D: TRBD1; J: TRBJ1-4; V: TRBV6-2/TRBV6-3; size: NA; CDR3: CASSYWTGLKKLFF; DNA: TGTGCCAGCAGCTACTGGACAGGGTTGAAAAAACTGTTTTTT
D: NA; J: TRBJ2-1; V: TRBV6-6; size: NA; CDR3: CASSYEGIPYNEQFF; DNA: TGTGCCAGCAGTTACGAGGGGATCCCCTACAATGAGCAGTTCTTC
D: NA; J: TRBJ1-1; V: TRBV20-1; size: few; CDR3: CSARDAGTSNTEAFF; DNA: TGCAGTGCTAGAGATGCAGGGACTAGTAACACTGAAGCTTTCTTT
D: TRBD1; J: TRBJ1-4; V: TRBV14; size: few; CDR3: CASSQVDRRNEKLFF; DNA: TGTGCCAGCAGCCAAGTGGACAGGCGAAATGAAAAACTGTTTTTT
D: TRBD1; J: TRBJ1-3; V: TRBV7-6; size: many; CDR3: CASSRLQGRGNTIYF; DNA: TGTGCCAGCAGCCGCTTACAGGGGCGGGGAAACACCATATATTTT
D: NA; J: TRBJ2-1; V: TRBV28; size: NA; CDR3: CASSFISDRVNNEQFF; DNA: TGTGCCAGCAGTTTTATATCCGACAGAGTGAACAATGAGCAGTTCTTC
D: NA; J: TRBJ2-1; V: TRBV7-2; size: many; CDR3: CASSPRPDQIYNEQFF; DNA: TGTGCCAGCAGCCCTCGCCCCGACCAAATATACAATGAGCAGTTCTTC
D: NA; J: TRBJ1-1; V: TRBV7-6; size: many; CDR3: CASSLSQGNTEAFF; DNA: TGTGCCAGCAGCTTAAGTCAAGGGAACACTGAAGCTTTCTTT
D: NA; J: TRBJ1-5; V: TRBV28; size: NA; CDR3: CASSPPGGPQHF; DNA: TGTGCCAGCAGCCCCCCCGGGGGGCCCCAGCATTTT
D: NA; J: TRBJ1-5; V: TRBV7-2; size: many; CDR3: CASSKGHFITNQPQHF; DNA: TGTGCCAGCAGCAAGGGACATTTCATAACCAATCAGCCCCAGCATTTT
D: NA; J: TRBJ2-1; V: TRBV5-1; size: NA; CDR3: CASSPEGVTANEQFF; DNA: TGCGCCAGCAGCCCCGAGGGGGTAACGGCCAATGAGCAGTTCTTC
D: NA; J: TRBJ1-1; V: TRBV18; size: NA; CDR3: CASSGRSMNTEAFF; DNA: TGTGCCAGCTCAGGGAGGAGTATGAACACTGAAGCTTTCTTT
D: NA; J: TRBJ1-5; V: TRBV10-3; size: NA; CDR3: CASWTGEGQPQHF; DNA: TGTGCCTCGTGGACTGGGGAAGGTCAGCCCCAGCATTTT
D: NA; J: TRBJ2-1; V: TRBV7-2; size: many; CDR3: CASSSRAYNEQFF; DNA: TGTGCCAGCAGCTCCCGAGCCTACAATGAGCAGTTCTTC
D: NA; J: TRBJ1-2; V: TRBV7-6; size: NA; CDR3: CASSLDRESGYTF; DNA: TGTGCCAGCAGCTTAGACAGGGAGAGCGGCTACACCTTC
D: TRBD1; J: TRBJ2-6; V: TRBV7-2; size: NA; CDR3: CASSLGFWGTGDSGANVLTF; DNA: TGTGCCAGCAGCTTAGGGTTTTGGGGGACAGGGGACTCTGGGGCCAACGTCCTGACTTTC
D: NA; J: TRBJ2-3; V: TRBV5-6; size: once; CDR3: CVSSSPSRGTDTQYF; DNA: TGTGTCAGCAGCTCTCCGTCGAGGGGCACAGATACGCAGTATTTT
D: NA; J: TRBJ2-2; V: TRBV7-2; size: NA; CDR3: CASTLLGVGELFF; DNA: TGTGCCAGCACCCTTCTGGGGGTCGGGGAGCTGTTTTTT
D: NA; J: TRBJ1-1; V: TRBV14; size: NA; CDR3: CASSFRAQMNTEAFF; DNA: TGTGCCAGCAGCTTCCGGGCCCAGATGAACACTGAAGCTTTCTTT
D: NA; J: TRBJ2-7; V: TRBV7-8; size: few; CDR3: CASSLSVSLVSLSYEQYF; DNA: TGTGCCAGCAGCTTATCTGTTTCTCTCGTTTCCCTCTCCTACGAGCAGTACTTC
D: NA; J: TRBJ1-5; V: TRBV20-1; size: NA; CDR3: CSARDPWDQPQHF; DNA: TGCAGTGCTAGAGATCCCTGGGATCAGCCCCAGCATTTT
D: TRBD1; J: TRBJ1-1; V: TRBV6-6; size: NA; CDR3: CASSYEAGGPYTEAFF; DNA: TGTGCCAGCAGTTATGAGGCAGGGGGCCCGTACACTGAAGCTTTCTTT
D: TRBD1; J: TRBJ2-1; V: TRBV29-1; size: NA; CDR3: CSVGDRGQYNEQFF; DNA: TGCAGCGTTGGGGACAGGGGTCAGTACAATGAGCAGTTCTTC
D: NA; J: TRBJ1-4; V: TRBV7-2; size: many; CDR3: CASSSGQTATNEKLFF; DNA: TGTGCCAGCAGCTCAGGACAGACTGCAACTAATGAAAAACTGTTTTTT
D: NA; J: TRBJ1-2; V: TRBV28; size: few; CDR3: CASSQLGYGYTF; DNA: TGTGCCAGCAGCCAGCTAGGCTATGGCTACACCTTC
D: TRBD2; J: TRBJ2-3; V: TRBV5-1; size: many; CDR3: CASSEGLAGADTQYF; DNA: TGCGCCAGCAGCGAGGGACTAGCGGGGGCAGATACGCAGTATTTT
D: NA; J: TRBJ1-1; V: TRBV7-6; size: few; CDR3: CASSINPGVTEAFF; DNA: TGTGCCAGCAGTATCAACCCAGGGGTCACTGAAGCTTTCTTT
D: NA; J: TRBJ1-5; V: TRBV7-2; size: medium-sized; CDR3: CASSLQFQPQHF; DNA: TGTGCCAGCAGCCTACAGTTTCAGCCCCAGCATTTT
D: TRBD2; J: TRBJ2-5; V: TRBV11-3; size: few; CDR3: CASSPHGLAGGPETQYF; DNA: TGTGCCAGCAGCCCCCACGGACTAGCGGGAGGCCCAGAGACCCAGTACTTC
D: NA; J: TRBJ2-7; V: TRBV29-1; size: few; CDR3: CSVGGRTASYEQYF; DNA: TGCAGCGTTGGGGGGCGGACAGCCTCCTACGAGCAGTACTTC
D: NA; J: TRBJ1-2; V: TRBV6-8; size: NA; CDR3: CASSLQGFSYGYTF; DNA: TGTGCCAGCAGTCTACAGGGTTTCAGCTATGGCTACACCTTC
D: NA; J: TRBJ1-1; V: TRBV28; size: few; CDR3: CASSPNTGLSTEAFF; DNA: TGTGCCAGCAGTCCTAACACCGGGCTGAGCACTGAAGCTTTCTTT
D: NA; J: TRBJ2-7; V: TRBV7-2; size: many; CDR3: CASSFLTISYEQYF; DNA: TGTGCCAGCAGCTTTCTGACGATATCCTACGAGCAGTACTTC
D: TRBD2; J: TRBJ2-2; V: TRBV7-7; size: few; CDR3: CASSPSGSYTGELFF; DNA: TGTGCCAGCAGCCCTAGCGGGAGTTATACCGGGGAGCTGTTTTTT
D: TRBD2; J: TRBJ2-3; V: TRBV2; size: few; CDR3: CAISGGVTDTQYF; DNA: TGTGCCATCTCGGGAGGGGTCACAGATACGCAGTATTTT
D: TRBD2; J: TRBJ2-3; V: TRBV28; size: NA; CDR3: CASSFPAGGIDTDTQYF; DNA: TGTGCCAGCAGTTTCCCCGCGGGGGGGATTGACACAGATACGCAGTATTTT
D: TRBD2; J: TRBJ2-1; V: TRBV25-1; size: few; CDR3: CASRSGLAGHNEQFF; DNA: TGTGCCAGCAGGTCAGGACTAGCGGGCCACAATGAGCAGTTCTTC
D: NA; J: TRBJ2-5; V: TRBV12-3/TRBV12-4; size: few; CDR3: CASSPRGATAETQYF; DNA: TGTGCCAGCAGTCCCCGGGGGGCCACAGCAGAGACCCAGTACTTC
D: NA; J: TRBJ2-1; V: TRBV28; size: NA; CDR3: CASSSPGREQFF; DNA: TGTGCCAGCAGCTCTCCGGGGAGGGAGCAGTTCTTC
D: NA; J: TRBJ1-5; V: TRBV23-1; size: NA; CDR3: CASSQVFWGAKNQPQHF; DNA: TGCGCCAGCAGTCAAGTATTTTGGGGGGCGAAGAATCAGCCCCAGCATTTT
D: NA; J: TRBJ2-2; V: TRBV7-2; size: many; CDR3: CASSSTTGGELFF; DNA: TGTGCCAGCAGCTCTACGACCGGCGGGGAGCTGTTTTTT
D: NA; J: TRBJ2-5; V: TRBV7-9; size: NA; CDR3: CASSFPRVGGDQETQYF; DNA: TGTGCCAGCAGCTTTCCTCGGGTGGGGGGAGACCAAGAGACCCAGTACTTC